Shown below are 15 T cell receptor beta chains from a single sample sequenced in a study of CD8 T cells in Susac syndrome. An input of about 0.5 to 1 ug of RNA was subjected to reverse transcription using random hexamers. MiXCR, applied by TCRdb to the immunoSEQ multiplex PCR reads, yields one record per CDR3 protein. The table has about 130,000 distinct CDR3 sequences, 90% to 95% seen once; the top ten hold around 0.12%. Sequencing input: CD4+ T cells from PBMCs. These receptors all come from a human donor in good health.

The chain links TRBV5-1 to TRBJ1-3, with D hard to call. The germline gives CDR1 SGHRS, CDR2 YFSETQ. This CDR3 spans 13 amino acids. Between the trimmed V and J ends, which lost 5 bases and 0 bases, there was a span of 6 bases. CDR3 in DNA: TGCGCCAGCAGACAGAGCTCTGGAAACACCATATATTTT. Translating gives CASRQSSGNTIYF.

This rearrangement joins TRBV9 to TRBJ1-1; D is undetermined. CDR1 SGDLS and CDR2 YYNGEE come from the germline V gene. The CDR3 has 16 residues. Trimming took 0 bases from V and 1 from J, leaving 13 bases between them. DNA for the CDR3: TGTGCCAGCAGCGTAGGGGGAGTGTCGGCGAACACTGAAGCTTTCTTT. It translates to CASSVGGVSANTEAFF.

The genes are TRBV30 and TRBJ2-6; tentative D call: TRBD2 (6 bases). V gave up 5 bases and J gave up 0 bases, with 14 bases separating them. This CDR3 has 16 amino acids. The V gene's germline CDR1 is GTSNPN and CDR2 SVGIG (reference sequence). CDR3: CAWLPLDYSGANVLTF. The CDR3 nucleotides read TGTGCCTGGCTCCCCTTGGACTACTCTGGGGCCAACGTCCTGACTTTC. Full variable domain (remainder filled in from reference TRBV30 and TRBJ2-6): SQTIHQWPATLVQPVGSPLSLECTVEGTSNPNLYWYRQAAGRGLQLLFYSVGIGQISSEVPQNLSASRPQDRQFILSSKKLLLSDSGFYLCAWLPLDYSGANVLTFGAGSRLTVL.

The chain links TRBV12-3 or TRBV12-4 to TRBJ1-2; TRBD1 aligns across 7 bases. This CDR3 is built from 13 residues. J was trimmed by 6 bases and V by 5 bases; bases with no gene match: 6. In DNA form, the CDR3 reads TGTGCCAGCAGTCAGTTACAGGGGAATGGCTACACCTTC. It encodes CASSQLQGNGYTF.

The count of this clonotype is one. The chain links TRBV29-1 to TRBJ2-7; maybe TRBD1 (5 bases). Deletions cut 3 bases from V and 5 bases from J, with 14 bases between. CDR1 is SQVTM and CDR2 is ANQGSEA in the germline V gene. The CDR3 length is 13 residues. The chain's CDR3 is CSVERQGGDEQYF. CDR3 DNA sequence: TGCAGCGTTGAGAGGCAGGGTGGCGACGAGCAGTACTTC.

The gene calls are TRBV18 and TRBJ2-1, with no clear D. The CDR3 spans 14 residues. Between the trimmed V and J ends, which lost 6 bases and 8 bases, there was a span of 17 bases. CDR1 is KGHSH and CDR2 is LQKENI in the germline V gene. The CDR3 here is CASSRVQIRDEQFF. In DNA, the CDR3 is TGTGCCAGCTCTCGCGTTCAAATTCGGGATGAGCAGTTCTTC. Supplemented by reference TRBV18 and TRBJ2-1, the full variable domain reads NAGVMQNPRHLVRRRGQEARLRCSPMKGHSHVYWYRQLPEEGLKFMVYLQKENIIDESGMPKERFSAEFPKEGPSILRIQQVVRGDSAAYFCASSRVQIRDEQFFGPGTRLTVL.

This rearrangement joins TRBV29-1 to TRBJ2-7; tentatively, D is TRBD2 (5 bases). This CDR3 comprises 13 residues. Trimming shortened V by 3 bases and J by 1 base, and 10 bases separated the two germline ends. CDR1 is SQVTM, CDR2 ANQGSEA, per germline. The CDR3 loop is CSVEVGVSYEQYF. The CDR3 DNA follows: TGCAGCGTTGAGGTGGGAGTATCCTACGAGCAGTACTTC.

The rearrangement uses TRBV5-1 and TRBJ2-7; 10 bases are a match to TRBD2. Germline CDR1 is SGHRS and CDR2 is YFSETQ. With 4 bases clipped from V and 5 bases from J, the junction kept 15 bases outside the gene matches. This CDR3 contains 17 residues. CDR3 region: CASSPSSGLAAANEQYF. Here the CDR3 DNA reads TGCGCCAGCAGCCCATCTAGTGGACTAGCGGCCGCGAACGAGCAGTACTTC.

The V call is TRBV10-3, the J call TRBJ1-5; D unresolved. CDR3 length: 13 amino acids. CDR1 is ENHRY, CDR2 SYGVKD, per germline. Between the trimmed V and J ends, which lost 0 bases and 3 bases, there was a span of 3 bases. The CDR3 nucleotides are TGTGCCATCAGTGAGTCGACCAATCAGCCCCAGCATTTT. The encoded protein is CAISESTNQPQHF.

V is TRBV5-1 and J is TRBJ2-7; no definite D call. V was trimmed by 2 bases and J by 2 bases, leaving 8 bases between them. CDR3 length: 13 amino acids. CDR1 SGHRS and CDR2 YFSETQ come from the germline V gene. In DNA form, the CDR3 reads TGCGCCAGCAGCTTAGATACGGCCTACGAGCAGTACTTC. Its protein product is CASSLDTAYEQYF.

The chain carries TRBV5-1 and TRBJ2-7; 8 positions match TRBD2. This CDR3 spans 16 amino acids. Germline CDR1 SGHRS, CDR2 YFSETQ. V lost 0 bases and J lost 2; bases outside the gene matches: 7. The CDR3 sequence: CASSLGGSGRPYEQYF. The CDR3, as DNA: TGCGCCAGCAGCTTGGGGGGGAGCGGGAGACCCTACGAGCAGTACTTC.

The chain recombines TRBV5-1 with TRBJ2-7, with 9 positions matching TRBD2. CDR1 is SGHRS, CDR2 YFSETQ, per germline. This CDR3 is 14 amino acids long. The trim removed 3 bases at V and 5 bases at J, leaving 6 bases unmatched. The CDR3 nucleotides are TGCGCCAGCAGCTCACTAGCGGGCCACGACGAGCAGTACTTC. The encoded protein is CASSSLAGHDEQYF.

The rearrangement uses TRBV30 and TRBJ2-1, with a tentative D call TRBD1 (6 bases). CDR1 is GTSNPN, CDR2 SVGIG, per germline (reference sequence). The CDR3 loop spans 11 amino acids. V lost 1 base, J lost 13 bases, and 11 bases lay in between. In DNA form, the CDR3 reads TGTGCCTGGAGTGATAAGACAGGCCAGTTCTTC. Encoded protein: CAWSDKTGQFF.

The CDR3 sequence is CASGRDTEAFF. DNA of the CDR3: TGCGCCAGCGGTAGAGACACTGAAGCTTTCTTT. V gene TRBV5-1 combines with J gene TRBJ1-1; D call uncertain. The CDR3 consists of 11 residues. Looked up from germline, CDR1 is SGHRS and CDR2 is YFSETQ. Trimming cost V 7 bases and J 3 bases, with 7 bases left between them.

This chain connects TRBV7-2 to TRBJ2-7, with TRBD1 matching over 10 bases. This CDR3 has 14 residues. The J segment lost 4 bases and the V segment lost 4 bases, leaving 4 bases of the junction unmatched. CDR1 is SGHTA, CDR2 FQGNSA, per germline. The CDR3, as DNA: TGTGCCAGCAGCTGGGACAGGGGATCTTACGAGCAGTACTTC. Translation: CASSWDRGSYEQYF.